This T cell receptor (beta chain) was recovered during a study of T cell repertoires in cytomegalovirus infection. This clonotype was counted ten times or more. Losses at the gene ends were 3 bases for V and 2 bases for J; bases not matched to a gene: 8. Germline loops: CDR1 DFQATT, CDR2 SNEGSKA (reference sequence). The CDR3 length is 15 residues. TCRdb independently ran MiXCR on the reads; one entry per CDR3 protein. The table lists roughly 320,000 distinct CDR3 sequences, around 9.6% of them singletons. The origin of this receptor is a human donor in good health (CMV status not recorded). Some clones in this sample may be carry-over from other donors' samples. The sequenced sample was PBMCs. The J gene is TRBJ2-3, the V gene TRBV20-1; TRBD2 agrees at 7 bases. The CDR3 reads CSASEAGFATDTQYF. The CDR3 coding sequence is TGCAGTGCTAGCGAAGCGGGGTTCGCCACAGATACGCAGTATTTT.